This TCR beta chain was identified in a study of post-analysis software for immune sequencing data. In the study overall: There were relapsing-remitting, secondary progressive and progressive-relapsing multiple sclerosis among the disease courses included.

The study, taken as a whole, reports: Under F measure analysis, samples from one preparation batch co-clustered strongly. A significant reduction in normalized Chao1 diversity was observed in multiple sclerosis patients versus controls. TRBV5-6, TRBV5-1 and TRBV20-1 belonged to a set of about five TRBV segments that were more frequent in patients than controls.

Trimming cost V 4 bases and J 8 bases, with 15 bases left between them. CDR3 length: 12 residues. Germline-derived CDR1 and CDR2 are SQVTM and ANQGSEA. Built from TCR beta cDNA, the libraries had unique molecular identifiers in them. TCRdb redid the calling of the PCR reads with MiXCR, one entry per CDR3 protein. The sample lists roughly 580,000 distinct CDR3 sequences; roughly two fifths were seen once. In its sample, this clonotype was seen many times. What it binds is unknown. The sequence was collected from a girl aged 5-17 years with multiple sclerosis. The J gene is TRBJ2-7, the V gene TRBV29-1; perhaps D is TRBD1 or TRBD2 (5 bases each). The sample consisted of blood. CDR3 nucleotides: TGCAGCGTTGCTCGTGAGGGGTTCCAGCAGTACTTC. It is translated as CSVAREGFQQYF.